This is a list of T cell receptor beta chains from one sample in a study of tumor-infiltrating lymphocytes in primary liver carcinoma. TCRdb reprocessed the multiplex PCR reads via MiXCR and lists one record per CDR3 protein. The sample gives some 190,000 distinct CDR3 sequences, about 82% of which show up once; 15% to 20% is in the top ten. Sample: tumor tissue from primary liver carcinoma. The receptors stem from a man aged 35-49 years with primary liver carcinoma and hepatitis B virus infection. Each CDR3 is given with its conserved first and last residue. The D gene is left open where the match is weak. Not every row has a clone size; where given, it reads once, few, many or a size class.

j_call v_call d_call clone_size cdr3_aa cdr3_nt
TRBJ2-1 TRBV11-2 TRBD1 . CARSYATGYKFF TGTGCCAGGAGCTACGCGACAGGGTATAAATTCTTC
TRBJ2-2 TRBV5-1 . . CASSLAATNTGGLFF TGCGCCAGCAGCTTGGCCGCAACAAACACCGGGGGGCTGTTTTTT
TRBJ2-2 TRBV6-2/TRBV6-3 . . CASIGGAATNTGELFF TGTGCCAGCATCGGCGGGGCGGCTACCAACACCGGTGAGCTGTTTTTT
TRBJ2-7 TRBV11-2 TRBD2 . CAKSPGGYKQYF TGTGCCAAGAGTCCCGGGGGGTACAAGCAGTACTTC
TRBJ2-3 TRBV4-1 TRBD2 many CASSQGLAGADTQYF TGCGCCAGCAGCCAAGGACTAGCGGGAGCAGATACGCAGTATTTT
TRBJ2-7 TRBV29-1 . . CSALFGTDQYF TGCAGCGCCCTCTTCGGGACCGATCAGTACTTC
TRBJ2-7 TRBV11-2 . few CACILRWTGENEQYF TGTGCCTGCATCTTACGATGGACTGGGGAAAACGAGCAGTACTTC
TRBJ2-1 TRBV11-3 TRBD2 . CASSLGIAGGRSGQLF TGTGCCAGCAGCTTAGGTATAGCGGGAGGGCGGAGTGGGCAGTTATTC
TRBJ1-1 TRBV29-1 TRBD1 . CIVYPRGRNTEAFF TGCATCGTGTATCCCAGGGGGCGGAACACTGAAGCTTTCTTT
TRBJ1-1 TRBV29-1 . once CSVRQSGRDTEAFF TGCAGCGTTCGCCAGTCCGGGAGAGACACTGAAGCTTTCTTT
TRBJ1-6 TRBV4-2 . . CAISQEESGGDSPLHF TGTGCCATCAGCCAAGAGGAGTCAGGAGGAGATTCACCCCTCCACTTT
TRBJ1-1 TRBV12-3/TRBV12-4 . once CASSLATGPRGWTEAFF TGTGCCAGCAGTTTAGCGACAGGCCCCAGGGGATGGACTGAAGCCTTCTTT
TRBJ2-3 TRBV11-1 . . CASSYGGSPVGARTDTQYF TGTGCCAGCAGCTATGGGGGAAGCCCTGTTGGAGCCCGCACAGATACGCAATATTTT
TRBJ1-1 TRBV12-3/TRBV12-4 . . CTNSLPRAGTEAFF TGTACCAACAGTCTCCCCAGGGCAGGCACTGAAGCTTTCTTT
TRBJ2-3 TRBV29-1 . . CSAPTVGSQGLSARQYF TGCAGCGCCCCGACAGTGGGATCCCAAGGGTTGTCGGCTAGGCAGTACTTT
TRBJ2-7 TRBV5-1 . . CASSFGRVDEQYF TGCGCCAGCAGCTTCGGCAGGGTAGACGAGCAGTACTTC
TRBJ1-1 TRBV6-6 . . CASRTWGTTEAFF TGTGCCAGCAGGACGTGGGGGACTACTGAAGCTTTCTTT
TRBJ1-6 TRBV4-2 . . CARSQEGSGGDSPLHF TGTGCCAGGAGTCAAGAGGGGTCAGGAGGAGATTCACCCCTCCACTTT
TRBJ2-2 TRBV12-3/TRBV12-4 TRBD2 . CASSLKRHSGELFF TGTGCCAGCAGTTTAAAGCGACACAGCGGGGAGTTGTTTTTT
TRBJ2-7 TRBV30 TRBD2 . CASYFGQLAEIPKRYEQYF TGTGCCTCCTATTTTGGACAACTAGCGGAGATCCCTAAAAGATACGAGCAGTACTTC
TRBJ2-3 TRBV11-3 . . CASSLDLGVTQPQYF TGCGCCAGCAGCTTAGATCTGGGGGTGACTCAGCCCCAGTATTTT
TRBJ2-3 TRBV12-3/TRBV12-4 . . CASSPTGPGDTQYF TGTGCCAGCAGTCCTACAGGTCCGGGGGATACGCAGTATTTT
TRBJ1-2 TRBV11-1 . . CARSPLEGNNDYTF TGTGCCAGGAGCCCCTTAGAAGGGAACAATGACTACACCTTC
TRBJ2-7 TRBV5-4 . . CASSGGQGAENTYGQYF TGTGCCAGCAGCGGGGGGCAGGGAGCGGAAAACACCTACGGGCAGTACTTC
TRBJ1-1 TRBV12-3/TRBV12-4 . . CASSLGQGNMNTEAFF TGTGCCAGCAGTCTCGGTCAGGGGAACATGAACACTGAAGCCTTCTTT
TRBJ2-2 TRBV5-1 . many CASSPSLGHGNTGELFF TGCGCCAGCAGCCCTAGCCTAGGGCATGGTAACACCGGGGAGCTGTTTTTT
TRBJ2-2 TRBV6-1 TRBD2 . CVSRYTSGRRTGELFF TGTGTCAGCAGATATACTAGCGGGAGACGGACCGGGGAGCTGTTTTTT
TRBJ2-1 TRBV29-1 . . CSVEEPVNHEQFF TGCAGCGTTGAGGAGCCAGTGAACCATGAACAGTTCTTC
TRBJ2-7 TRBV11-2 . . CASSLDPLALGDEQYF TGTGCCAGCAGTTTAGATCCTTTAGCGTTAGGGGATGAACAGTACTTC
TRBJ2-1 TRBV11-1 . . CPSSPREADSYNEQFF TGTCCCAGCAGCCCCCGGGAAGCGGACTCCTACAATGAGCAGTTCTTC
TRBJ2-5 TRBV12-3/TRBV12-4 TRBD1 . CASSRDSTFQKTQYF TGTGCCAGCAGTCGGGACAGTACCTTCCAAAAGACCCAGTACTTC
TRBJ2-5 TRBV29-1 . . CSVTDPVTQETQYF TGCAGCGTAACGGACCCGGTCACACAAGAGACCCAGTACTTC
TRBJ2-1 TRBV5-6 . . CASSSNLQGRGYNKQLF TGTGCCAGCAGCTCGAACCTACAGGGGCGGGGATACAATAAGCAGTTATTC
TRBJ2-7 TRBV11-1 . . CASSLGPAGESFYVQYF TGTGCCAGTAGCTTAGGGCCGGCGGGTGAAAGCTTCTACGTGCAGTACTTC
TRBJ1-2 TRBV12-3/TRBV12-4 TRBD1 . CTSSLAPGGKGYTF TGTACCAGCAGTTTAGCCCCAGGGGGAAAGGGCTATACCTTC
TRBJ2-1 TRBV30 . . CAWVEYNERFF TGTGCCTGGGTGGAGTACAATGAGCGGTTCTTC
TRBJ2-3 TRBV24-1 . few CATSVPGRTDTQYF TGTGCCACCAGTGTCCCCGGGAGAACAGATACGCAGTATTTT
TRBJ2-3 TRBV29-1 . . CSVSPPSEVDTQYF TGCAGCGTTTCACCCCCGTCCGAGGTAGATACGCAGTATTTT